These 27 T cell receptor beta chains came from one sample sequenced in a study of blood T cell repertoires in COVID-19. Repertoires were generated with immunoSEQ multiplex PCR, while TCRdb's copy carries only in-frame clones and drops some. The sample has 150,000 to 200,000 clones; 65% to 90% are singletons. The sequenced material came from peripheral blood. The receptors were sampled from a woman in her thirties or forties with COVID-19, enrolled during active disease.

This chain joins TRBV29-1 and TRBJ2-1; D remains unclear. Trimming removed 6 bases from V and 5 bases from J, with 8 bases in between. The V gene's germline CDR1 is SQVTM and CDR2 ANQGSEA. The CDR3 sequence is 11 residues long. In DNA form, the CDR3 reads TGCAGCGTAGACACGGACAATGAGCAGTTCTTC. Protein: CSVDTDNEQFF.

The chain joins TRBV11-2 to TRBJ1-2; D gene unclear. Germline-derived CDR1 and CDR2 are SGHAT and FQNNGV. The length of the CDR3 is 17 residues. V shed 5 bases and J shed 4 bases, with 23 bases lying between them. In nucleotides, the CDR3 is TGTGCCAGCAGCCCCTCCGGGAGTTGGGGAACGTCCTATGGCTACACCTTC. It yields the protein CASSPSGSWGTSYGYTF.

This clone was counted between two and nine times. This sequence joins TRBV5-1 and TRBJ2-7; D is undetermined. Trimming shortened V by 3 bases and J by 7 bases, and 17 bases separated the two germline ends. The CDR3 runs to 14 residues. Germline V CDR1 and CDR2: SGHRS, YFSETQ. CDR3 sequence (DNA): TGCGCCAGCAGCTCGACTGACCGCCGTGGGGAGCAGTACTTC. Translated, it gives CASSSTDRRGEQYF. The variable domain in full, with the rest retrieved from reference TRBV5-1 and TRBJ2-7, is KAGVTQTPRYLIKTRGQQVTLSCSPISGHRSVSWYQQTPGQGLQFLFEYFSETQRNKGNFPGRFSGRQFSNSRSEMNVSTLELGDSALYLCASSSTDRRGEQYFGPGTRLTVT.

This chain links TRBV10-3 with TRBJ2-7, with TRBD1 as a possible D gene (5 bases). V was trimmed by 11 bases and J by 5 bases, leaving 13 bases between them. Per germline, CDR1 ENHRY and CDR2 SYGVKD. The CDR3 consists of 11 residues. CDR3 protein: CAPLGPHEQYV. CDR3 DNA sequence: TGTGCCCCCCTGGGGCCACACGAGCAGTACGTC.

The chain links TRBV7-9 to TRBJ2-2; D is undetermined. The CDR3 sequence is 16 residues long. V shed 6 bases and J shed 0 bases, with 14 bases lying between them. The germline V gene encodes CDR1 SEHNR and CDR2 FQNEAQ (reference sequence). The CDR3 sequence is CASRYSELSNTGELFF. The CDR3 DNA is TGTGCCAGCAGATATTCGGAGCTTTCGAACACCGGGGAGCTGTTTTTT.

The J gene is TRBJ2-2, the V gene TRBV19; D perhaps matches TRBD1 (6 bases). CDR3 length: 15 amino acids. V was trimmed by 5 bases and J by 0 bases, leaving 10 bases between them. Germline V CDR1 and CDR2: LNHDA, SQIVND (reference sequence). The CDR3 sequence is CASSAGDTNTGELFF. CDR3 nucleotides: TGTGCCAGTAGTGCAGGGGATACGAACACCGGGGAGCTGTTTTTT.

In its sample, this clone was seen a few times. The CDR3 sequence: CASTRTSGGYNEQFF. CDR3 sequence (DNA): TGCGCCAGCACCCGGACTAGCGGGGGTTACAATGAGCAGTTCTTC. The V gene is TRBV4-1, the J gene TRBJ2-1; 13 bases line up with TRBD2. V lost 7 bases and J lost 4; bases outside the gene matches: 4. The CDR3 is made up of 15 amino acids. In germline, CDR1 is MGHRA, CDR2 YSYEKL.

The chain couples TRBV6-5 to TRBJ1-1; D not resolved. Germline V CDR1 and CDR2: MNHEY, SVGAGI. This CDR3 comprises 13 residues. V was pared by 6 bases and J by 0 bases, with 8 bases between. CDR3 sequence: CASRREVNTEAFF. DNA of the CDR3: TGTGCCAGCAGGAGGGAAGTGAACACTGAAGCTTTCTTT.

The chain is built from TRBV5-4 and TRBJ1-1; D call uncertain. The CDR3 covers 16 residues. CDR1 SGHNT and CDR2 YYREEE come from the germline V gene (reference sequence). The V end lost 3 bases, the J end lost 0 bases, and 15 bases lay between the germline ends. Here the CDR3 reads CASSSRGSRMNTEAFF. The CDR3 nucleotides are TGTGCCAGCAGCTCGAGAGGCAGCCGAATGAACACTGAAGCTTTCTTT.

CDR3 loop: CASSVGAGEFRRVKDTQYF. In nucleotides, the CDR3 is TGTGCCAGCAGCGTAGGAGCGGGGGAGTTTCGTCGGGTGAAAGATACGCAGTATTTT. The chain employs TRBV9 and TRBJ2-3; the match to TRBD2 covers 8 bases. The J segment lost 5 bases and the V segment lost 0 bases, leaving 17 bases of the junction unmatched. Per germline, CDR1 SGDLS and CDR2 YYNGEE. The CDR3 sequence is 19 residues long.

The chain has TRBV9 and TRBJ1-5; 8 nucleotides align to TRBD1. The V gene's germline CDR1 is SGDLS and CDR2 YYNGEE. The CDR3 loop spans 15 amino acids. The trim removed 1 base at V and 4 bases at J, leaving 4 bases unmatched. CDR3 in amino acids: CASSVSGGNNQPQHF. The CDR3 DNA sequence: TGTGCCAGCAGCGTATCAGGGGGCAATAATCAGCCCCAGCATTTT.

The chain has TRBV28 and TRBJ2-7, with 7 bases lining up with TRBD1. CDR1 MDHEN and CDR2 SYDVKM come from the germline V gene. The CDR3 extends over 13 amino acids. After removal of 7 bases from V and 2 bases from J, the junction contained 5 bases not matched to a gene. The DNA for the CDR3 is TGTGCCAGCAACGACAGGGTGACCTACGAGCAGTACTTC. Translation gives CASNDRVTYEQYF.

The chain combines TRBV6-4 with TRBJ2-1; tentatively, D is TRBD2 (6 bases). Between the trimmed V and J ends, which lost 6 bases and 9 bases, there was a span of 18 bases. Germline V lookup: CDR1 MRHNA, CDR2 SNTAGT. There are 14 residues in the CDR3. This CDR3 is CASSDGEDRGEQFF. In DNA form, the CDR3 reads TGTGCCAGCAGCGATGGGGAGGACCGAGGTGAGCAGTTCTTC.

The V gene is TRBV7-9, the J gene TRBJ1-1; D perhaps matches TRBD1 (6 bases). Germline CDR1 SEHNR, CDR2 FQNEAQ (reference sequence). The CDR3 is 13 amino acids. V lost 6 bases to trimming and J lost 11 bases, with 19 bases between them. The DNA of the CDR3 is TGTGCCAGCAGTTACATAGCCGGGACAAGGGCTTTCTTT. Translation: CASSYIAGTRAFF.

The chain couples TRBV27 to TRBJ2-7; D is uncertain. The CDR3 spans 15 residues. V gave up 5 bases and J gave up 1 base, with 15 bases separating them. Looked up from germline, CDR1 is MNHEY and CDR2 is SMNVEV (reference sequence). CDR3: CASSPGLEASYEQYF. The CDR3 DNA sequence: TGTGCCAGCAGTCCCGGGTTGGAAGCTTCCTACGAGCAGTACTTC.

This clone was counted a few times. The chain employs TRBV7-8 and TRBJ2-3; maybe TRBD2 (5 bases). This CDR3 has 15 residues. Germline-derived CDR1 and CDR2 are SGHVS and FQNEAQ. V lost 2 bases and J 4 bases, leaving 13 bases between the germline ends. The CDR3 loop reads CASSLFPRAADTQYF. The CDR3 DNA is TGTGCCAGCAGCTTATTCCCACGAGCGGCAGATACGCAGTATTTT.

The rearrangement links TRBV2 to TRBJ2-1, with 8 bases matching TRBD1. J lost 0 bases, V lost 4 bases, and 2 bases had no gene match. Germline CDR1 SNHLY, CDR2 FYNNEI. This CDR3 spans 15 amino acids. The CDR3 region has the DNA TGTGCCAGCAGTGGAGACAGGGGCTCCTACAATGAGCAGTTCTTC. Its protein product is CASSGDRGSYNEQFF.

This chain links TRBV27 with TRBJ2-1; 9 bases agree with TRBD2. Germline lookup yields CDR1 MNHEY and CDR2 SMNVEV (reference sequence). The CDR3 sequence is 15 residues long. V dropped 3 bases and J dropped 5; count of bases not matched to a gene: 5. CDR3 nucleotides: TGTGCCAGCAGTTTTTCTAGCGGGGCTAACAATGAGCAGTTCTTC. Residues: CASSFSSGANNEQFF.

The chain is built from TRBV11-1 and TRBJ2-1, with 7 positions matching TRBD2. The CDR3 extends over 12 amino acids. The trim removed 4 bases at V and 8 bases at J, leaving 2 bases unmatched. CDR1 is SGHAT and CDR2 is FQDESV in the germline V gene (reference sequence). The CDR3: CASSWGGDEQFF. The CDR3 DNA follows: TGTGCCAGCAGCTGGGGGGGTGATGAGCAGTTCTTC.

V gene TRBV5-1 combines with J gene TRBJ1-1; the D is unclear. Germline CDR1 is SGHRS and CDR2 is YFSETQ. This CDR3 has 12 amino acids. V was pared by 7 bases and J by 6 bases, with 13 bases between. CDR3 region: CASVGWESEAFF. The DNA for the CDR3 is TGCGCCAGCGTGGGGTGGGAGTCTGAAGCTTTCTTT.

The chain couples TRBV19 to TRBJ2-3, with 11 nucleotides matching TRBD2. The CDR3 is made up of 15 amino acids. The trim removed 6 bases at V and 5 bases at J, leaving 7 bases unmatched. Germline V lookup: CDR1 LNHDA, CDR2 SQIVND (reference sequence). The CDR3, as DNA: TGTGCCAGTAGCTTGACTAGCGGGGCGGTAGATACGCAGTATTTT. It yields the protein CASSLTSGAVDTQYF.

The genes are TRBV6-5 and TRBJ1-3, with 7 bases that match TRBD1. Trimming cost V 5 bases and J 4 bases; bases outside gene matches: 2. This CDR3 contains 13 residues. Germline V gene data show CDR1 as MNHEY and CDR2 as SVGAGI. The CDR3 bases are TGTGCCAGCAGTACAGGGGCGGGAAACACCATATATTTT. Translating it yields CASSTGAGNTIYF.

The gene calls are TRBV5-1 and TRBJ2-3, with unresolved D. The CDR3 is made up of 15 amino acids. The V end lost 0 bases, the J end lost 0 bases, and 8 bases lay between the germline ends. Germline V gives CDR1 SGHRS, CDR2 YFSETQ. The CDR3, as DNA: TGCGCCAGCAGCTTGGGTGGCGGTAGCACAGATACGCAGTATTTT. Encoded protein: CASSLGGGSTDTQYF.

This clone was counted between two and nine times. The chain uses TRBV4-2 and TRBJ1-6, with 8 bases matching TRBD1. The CDR3 extends over 16 amino acids. With 1 base clipped from V and 6 bases from J, the junction kept 5 bases outside the gene matches. Germline-derived CDR1 and CDR2 are LGHNA and YNFKEQ. CDR3 sequence: CASSQVLGQGNSPLHF. The CDR3, as DNA: TGTGCCAGCAGCCAAGTCCTTGGACAGGGTAATTCACCCCTCCACTTT.

This sequence joins TRBV7-9 and TRBJ2-2; a weak D match, TRBD2 (7 bases). The V and J ends lost 5 bases and 7 bases respectively, with 17 bases between them. This CDR3 comprises 15 residues. CDR1 and CDR2 (germline): SEHNR, FQNEAQ (reference sequence). The CDR3 DNA follows: TGTGCCAGCAGCCCGATGGGGGGGGCAATCGGGGAGCTGTTTTTT. Protein: CASSPMGGAIGELFF.

The chain uses TRBV2 and TRBJ1-5, with D perhaps matching TRBD1 (5 bases). CDR1 is SNHLY, CDR2 FYNNEI, per germline. This CDR3 is 15 amino acids long. Trimming removed 1 base from V and 1 base from J, with 8 bases in between. CDR3 sequence: CASSEGGRSNQPQHF. DNA of the CDR3: TGTGCCAGCAGTGAAGGGGGGAGGAGCAATCAGCCCCAGCATTTT.

About this clone itself: A read error may account for a junction end that differs from germline. The CDR3 here is CASSQGETQYF. For the CDR3, the DNA is TGTGCTAGCAGCCAGGGAGAGACCCAGTACTTC. The chain employs TRBV7-7 and TRBJ2-5; tentative D call: TRBD1 (5 bases). The CDR3 length is 11 residues. Per germline, CDR1 SSHAT and CDR2 FNYEAQ (reference sequence). The variable domain in full, completed from reference TRBV7-7 and TRBJ2-5, reads GAGVSQSPRYKVTKRGQDVTLRCDPISSHATLYWYQQALGQGPEFLTYFNYEAQPDKSGLPSDRFSAERPEGSISTLTIQRTEQRDSAMYRCASSQGETQYFGPGTRLLVL.